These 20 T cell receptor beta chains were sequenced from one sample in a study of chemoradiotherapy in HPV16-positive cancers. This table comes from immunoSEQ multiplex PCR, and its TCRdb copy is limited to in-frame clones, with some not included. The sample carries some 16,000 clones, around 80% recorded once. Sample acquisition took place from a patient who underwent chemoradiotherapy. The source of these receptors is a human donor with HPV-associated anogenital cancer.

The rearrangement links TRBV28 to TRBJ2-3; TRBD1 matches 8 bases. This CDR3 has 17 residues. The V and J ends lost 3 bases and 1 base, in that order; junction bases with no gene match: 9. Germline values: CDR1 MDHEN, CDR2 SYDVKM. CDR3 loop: CASSFGVGTGRTDTQYF. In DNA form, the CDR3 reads TGTGCCAGCAGTTTCGGCGTGGGGACAGGACGCACAGATACGCAGTATTTT.

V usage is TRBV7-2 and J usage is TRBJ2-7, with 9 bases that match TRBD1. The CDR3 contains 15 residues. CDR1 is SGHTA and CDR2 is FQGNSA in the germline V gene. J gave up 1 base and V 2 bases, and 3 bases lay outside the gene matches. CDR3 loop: CASSLKGQGSYEQYF. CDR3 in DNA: TGTGCCAGCAGCTTAAAGGGACAGGGTTCCTACGAGCAGTACTTC.

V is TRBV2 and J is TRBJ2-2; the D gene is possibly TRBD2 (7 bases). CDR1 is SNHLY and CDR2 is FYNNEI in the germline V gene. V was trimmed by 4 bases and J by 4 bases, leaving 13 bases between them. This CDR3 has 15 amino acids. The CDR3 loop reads CASSARGQVTGELFF. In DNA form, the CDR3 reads TGTGCCAGCAGTGCGCGGGGGCAAGTCACCGGGGAGCTGTTTTTT.

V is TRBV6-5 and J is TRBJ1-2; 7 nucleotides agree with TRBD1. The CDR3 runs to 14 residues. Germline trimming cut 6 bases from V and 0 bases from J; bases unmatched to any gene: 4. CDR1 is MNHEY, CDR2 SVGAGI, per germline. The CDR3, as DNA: TGTGCCAGCAGGACAGGGCTCTCTAACTATGGCTACACCTTC. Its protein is CASRTGLSNYGYTF.

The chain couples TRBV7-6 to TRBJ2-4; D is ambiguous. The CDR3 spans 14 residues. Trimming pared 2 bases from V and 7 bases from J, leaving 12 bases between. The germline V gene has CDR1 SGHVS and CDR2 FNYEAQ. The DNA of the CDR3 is TGTGCCAGCAGCTTATGGACGGCAGACAACATTCAGTACTTC. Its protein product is CASSLWTADNIQYF.

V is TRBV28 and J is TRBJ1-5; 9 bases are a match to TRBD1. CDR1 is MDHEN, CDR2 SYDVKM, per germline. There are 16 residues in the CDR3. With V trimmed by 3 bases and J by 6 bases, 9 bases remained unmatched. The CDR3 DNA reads TGTGCCAGCAGTTTTCAACAGGGGGCGGGAAGTCAGCCCCAGCATTTT. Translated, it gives CASSFQQGAGSQPQHF.

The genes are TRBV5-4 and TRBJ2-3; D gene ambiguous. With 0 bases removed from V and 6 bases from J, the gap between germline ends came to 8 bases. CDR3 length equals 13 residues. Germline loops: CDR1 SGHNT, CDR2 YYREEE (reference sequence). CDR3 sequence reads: CASSLVPWDTQYF. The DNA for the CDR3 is TGTGCCAGCAGCTTGGTCCCGTGGGATACGCAGTATTTT.

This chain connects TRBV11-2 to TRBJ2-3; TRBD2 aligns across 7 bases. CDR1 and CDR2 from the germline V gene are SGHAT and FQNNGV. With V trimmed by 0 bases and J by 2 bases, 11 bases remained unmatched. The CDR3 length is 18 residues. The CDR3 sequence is CASSLDGLAVTHTDTQYF. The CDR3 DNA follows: TGTGCCAGCAGCTTAGATGGCCTAGCGGTTACCCACACAGATACGCAGTATTTT.

CDR3 sequence (DNA): TGTGCCACAAGAGACAGGGGCCGCCACGAGCAGTACTTC. Translation gives CATRDRGRHEQYF. This rearrangement joins TRBV15 to TRBJ2-7; TRBD1 agrees at 8 bases. CDR3 length: 13 amino acids. V dropped 9 bases and J dropped 5; count of bases not matched to a gene: 9. Germline V gene lookup returns CDR1 LNHNV and CDR2 YYDKDF (reference sequence).

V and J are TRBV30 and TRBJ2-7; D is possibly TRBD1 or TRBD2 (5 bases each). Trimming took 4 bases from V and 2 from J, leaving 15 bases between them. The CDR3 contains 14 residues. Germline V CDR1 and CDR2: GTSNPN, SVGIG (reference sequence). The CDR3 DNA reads TGTGCCTGGACTCACGGGACGGTAACCTACGAGCAGTACTTC. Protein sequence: CAWTHGTVTYEQYF.

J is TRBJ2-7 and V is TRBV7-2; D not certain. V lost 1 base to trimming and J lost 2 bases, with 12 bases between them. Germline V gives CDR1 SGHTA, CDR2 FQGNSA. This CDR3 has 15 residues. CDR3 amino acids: CASSLVADSAYEQYF. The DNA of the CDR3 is TGTGCCAGCAGCTTAGTGGCCGACTCGGCCTACGAGCAGTACTTC. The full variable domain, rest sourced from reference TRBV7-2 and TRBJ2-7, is GAGVSQSPSNKVTEKGKDVELRCDPISGHTALYWYRQSLGQGLEFLIYFQGNSAPDKSGLPSDRFSAERTGGSVSTLTIQRTQQEDSAVYLCASSLVADSAYEQYFGPGTRLTVT.

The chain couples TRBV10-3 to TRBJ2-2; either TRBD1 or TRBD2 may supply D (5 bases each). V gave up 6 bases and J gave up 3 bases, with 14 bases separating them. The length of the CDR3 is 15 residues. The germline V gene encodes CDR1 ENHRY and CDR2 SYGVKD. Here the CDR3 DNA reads TGTGCCATCAGGGACTCGGGGACGGACACCGGGGAGCTGTTTTTT. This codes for CAIRDSGTDTGELFF.

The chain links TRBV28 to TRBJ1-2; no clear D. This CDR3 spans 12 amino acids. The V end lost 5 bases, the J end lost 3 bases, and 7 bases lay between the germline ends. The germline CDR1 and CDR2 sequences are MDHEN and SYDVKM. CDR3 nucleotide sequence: TGTGCCAGCAGTCAACGGGACTATGGCTACACCTTC. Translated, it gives CASSQRDYGYTF.

The CDR3 reads CASSQSGDPYTDTQYF. The CDR3, as DNA: TGTGCCAGTAGCCAGAGCGGGGATCCCTACACAGATACGCAGTATTTT. J is TRBJ2-3 and V is TRBV19, with 7 bases identical to TRBD2. Trimming at V came to 6 bases and at J to 2 bases, leaving 11 bases not matched to a gene. This CDR3 is built from 16 residues. CDR1 and CDR2 (germline): LNHDA, SQIVND (reference sequence).

In DNA form, the CDR3 reads TGTGCCAGCAGCTTAAGACAGTATTCCTACGAGCAGTACTTC. Its translation is CASSLRQYSYEQYF. The gene calls are TRBV7-8 and TRBJ2-7, with D tentatively TRBD1 (5 bases). Between the trimmed V and J ends, which lost 2 bases and 1 base, there was a span of 9 bases. The CDR3 sequence is 14 residues long. Germline V gene data show CDR1 as SGHVS and CDR2 as FQNEAQ.

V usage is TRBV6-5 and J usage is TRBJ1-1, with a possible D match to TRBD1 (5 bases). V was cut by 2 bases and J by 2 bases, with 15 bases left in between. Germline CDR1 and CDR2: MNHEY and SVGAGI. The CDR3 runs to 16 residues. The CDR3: CASSYPGDRRNTEAFF. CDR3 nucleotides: TGTGCCAGCAGTTACCCCGGGGACCGGAGAAACACTGAAGCTTTCTTT.

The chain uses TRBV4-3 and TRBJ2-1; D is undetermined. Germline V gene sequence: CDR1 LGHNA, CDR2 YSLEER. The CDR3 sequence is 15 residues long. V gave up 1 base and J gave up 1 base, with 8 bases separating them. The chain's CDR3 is CASSQAFTSYNEQFF. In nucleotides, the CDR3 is TGCGCCAGCAGCCAAGCGTTCACTTCCTACAATGAGCAGTTCTTC.

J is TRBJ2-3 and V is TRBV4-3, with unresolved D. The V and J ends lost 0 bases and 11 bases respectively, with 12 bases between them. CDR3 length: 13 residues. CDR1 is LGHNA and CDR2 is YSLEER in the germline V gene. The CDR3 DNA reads TGCGCCAGCAGCCAAGACCAGGAATTGGGGCAGTATTTT. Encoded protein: CASSQDQELGQYF.

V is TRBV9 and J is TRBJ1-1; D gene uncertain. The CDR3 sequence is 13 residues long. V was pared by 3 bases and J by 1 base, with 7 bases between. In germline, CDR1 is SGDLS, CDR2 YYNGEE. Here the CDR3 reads CASSGRENTEAFF. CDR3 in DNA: TGTGCCAGCAGCGGGAGGGAGAACACTGAAGCTTTCTTT.

CDR3 nucleotide sequence: TGTGCCAGCAGTGCCCACGAGAACAATGAGCAGTTCTTC. Protein product: CASSAHENNEQFF. V and J are TRBV6-4 and TRBJ2-1; D remains unclear. Germline V gene lookup returns CDR1 MRHNA and CDR2 SNTAGT. V lost 4 bases and J 5 bases, leaving 9 bases between the germline ends. CDR3 length: 13 amino acids.